Presented here are 32 T cell receptor beta chains from one specimen sequenced in a study of OX40 agonist ivuxolimab in advanced cancers. Data came from immunoSEQ multiplex PCR; TCRdb stores just in-frame clones and leaves some out. The sample includes more than 50,000 clones, about 83% of them seen just once. The sample was CD4+ or CD8+ T cells sorted from blood, taken in a trial of the OX40 agonist ivuxolimab. The origin of the receptors is an adult with an advanced solid tumor such as melanoma, head and neck, liver or kidney cancer.

The rearrangement links TRBV4-1 to TRBJ2-5; D call uncertain. V dropped 1 base and J dropped 0 bases, with 9 bases sitting between them. Germline values: CDR1 MGHRA, CDR2 YSYEKL. The CDR3 is 15 residues long. The CDR3 region has the DNA TGCGCCAGCAGCCAAGGGCTCTACAACCAAGAGACCCAGTACTTC. Translation gives CASSQGLYNQETQYF.

The chain has TRBV27 and TRBJ2-7, with D unclear. Germline assignment: CDR1 MNHEY and CDR2 SMNVEV (reference sequence). Trimming took 7 bases from V and 0 from J, leaving 10 bases between them. There are 13 residues in the CDR3. CDR3 sequence: CASNRLGSYEQYF. Here the CDR3 DNA reads TGTGCCAGCAATAGACTGGGCTCCTACGAGCAGTACTTC.

The rearrangement links TRBV27 to TRBJ1-5; D call uncertain. The CDR3 covers 14 residues. Trimming took off 3 bases at V and 6 bases at J, with 12 bases between the two ends. CDR1 MNHEY and CDR2 SMNVEV come from the germline V gene (reference sequence). CDR3 in amino acids: CASSLWGMGQPQHF. In nucleotides, the CDR3 is TGTGCCAGCAGTTTGTGGGGAATGGGTCAGCCCCAGCATTTT.

The V call is TRBV11-3, the J call TRBJ2-2; a possible D gene is TRBD1 (5 bases). Trimming stripped 6 bases from V and 6 bases from J, with 8 bases between. The CDR3 runs 12 residues. Germline V gene sequence: CDR1 SGHNT, CDR2 YENEEA. CDR3 protein: CASRAGSGELFF. CDR3 coding DNA: TGTGCCAGCAGAGCAGGGTCCGGGGAGCTGTTTTTT.

This chain uses TRBV7-8 with TRBJ2-7; D not resolved. CDR1 is SGHVS, CDR2 FQNEAQ, per germline. Between the trimmed V and J ends, which lost 2 bases and 2 bases, there was a span of 7 bases. The CDR3 runs to 13 residues. The CDR3 region is CASSLNGAYEQYF. The CDR3 coding sequence is TGTGCCAGCAGCTTAAACGGAGCCTACGAGCAGTACTTC.

V usage is TRBV5-5 and J usage is TRBJ1-1; D not resolved. The CDR3 is 13 residues long. CDR1 is SGHKS, CDR2 YYEKEE, per germline (reference sequence). Trimming removed 2 bases at V and 3 bases at J, with 8 bases between. DNA for the CDR3: TGTGCCAGCAGCTTCTCAGTAGACACTGAAGCTTTCTTT. Protein: CASSFSVDTEAFF. The whole variable domain, remainder taken from reference TRBV5-5 and TRBJ1-1, is DAGVTQSPTHLIKTRGQQVTLRCSPISGHKSVSWYQQVLGQGPQFIFQYYEKEERGRGNFPDRFSARQFPNYSSELNVNALLLGDSALYLCASSFSVDTEAFFGQGTRLTVV.

This chain uses TRBV25-1 with TRBJ2-3; D is possibly TRBD2 (6 bases). This CDR3 has 16 residues. V lost 4 bases, J lost 2 bases, and 16 bases lay in between. Per the germline V gene, CDR1 is MGHDK and CDR2 is SYGVNS. The CDR3 reads CASSAEDGGITDTQYF. DNA of the CDR3: TGTGCCAGCAGTGCTGAAGATGGAGGGATCACAGATACGCAGTATTTT. The full variable domain, in which reference TRBV25-1 and TRBJ2-3 provide the parts outside the CDR3, is EADIYQTPRYLVIGTGKKITLECSQTMGHDKMYWYQQDPGMELHLIHYSYGVNSTEKGDLSSESTVSRIRTEHFPLTLESARPSHTSQYLCASSAEDGGITDTQYFGPGTRLTVL.

This sequence joins TRBV28 and TRBJ2-1; 9 bases agree with TRBD2. J was trimmed by 2 bases and V by 2 bases; bases with no gene match: 4. Looked up from germline, CDR1 is MDHEN and CDR2 is SYDVKM. This CDR3 has 16 amino acids. The CDR3 nucleotides are TGTGCCAGCAGTTTAATTCCTAGCGGGGCCTACAATGAGCAGTTCTTC. The encoded protein is CASSLIPSGAYNEQFF.

The rearrangement joins TRBV19 to TRBJ2-2; possibly TRBD2 for D (5 bases). Trimming left V 3 bases short and J 5 bases short, with 7 bases between. This CDR3 has 13 amino acids. Per the germline V gene, CDR1 is LNHDA and CDR2 is SQIVND (reference sequence). In DNA form, the CDR3 reads TGTGCCAGTAGTATGGGGAGAACCGGGGAGCTGTTTTTT. It specifies CASSMGRTGELFF.

A word on this clone: One end of the junction does not line up with germline, which may come from a read error. The chain is built from TRBV14 and TRBJ1-1, with TRBD1 matching 7 bases. This CDR3 is built from 12 residues. Germline lookup yields CDR1 SGHDN and CDR2 FVKESK. The CDR3 loop is CAGSQDRVLAFF. For the CDR3, the DNA is TGTGCCGGCAGCCAAGACAGGGTATTGGCTTTCTTT.

This clone was recorded a few times. This chain joins TRBV20-1 and TRBJ2-3; D uncertain. The CDR3 is 11 amino acids. Between the trimmed V and J ends, which lost 4 bases and 2 bases, there was a span of 4 bases. Germline V gene lookup returns CDR1 DFQATT and CDR2 SNEGSKA (reference sequence). CDR3 in amino acids: CSATVTDTQYF. As DNA, the CDR3 is TGCAGTGCTACGGTCACAGATACGCAGTATTTT.

The chain links TRBV30 to TRBJ2-1; 9 bases align to TRBD2. The germline gives CDR1 GTSNPN, CDR2 SVGIG (reference sequence). This CDR3 is built from 15 residues. The V gene end was trimmed by 3 bases and the J gene end by 1 base; junction bases not matched to a gene: 4. CDR3: CAWSRLAVSYNEQFF. The DNA of the CDR3 is TGTGCCTGGAGCAGACTAGCGGTATCCTACAATGAGCAGTTCTTC.

This chain joins TRBV6-5 and TRBJ1-4; a possible D gene is TRBD1 (6 bases). Germline-derived CDR1 and CDR2 are MNHEY and SVGAGI. The CDR3 has 16 amino acids. Between the trimmed V and J ends, which lost 0 bases and 4 bases, there was a span of 12 bases. CDR3 coding DNA: TGTGCCAGCAGTTACTCTGAGAACAGGGATAATGAAAAACTGTTTTTT. It encodes CASSYSENRDNEKLFF.

This rearrangement joins TRBV19 to TRBJ2-4, with 8 bases that match TRBD1. Per the germline V gene, CDR1 is LNHDA and CDR2 is SQIVND (reference sequence). There are 14 residues in the CDR3. Trimming cost V 3 bases and J 5 bases; bases outside gene matches: 3. CDR3 loop: CASSMTGAENIQYF. CDR3 DNA: TGTGCCAGTAGTATGACAGGGGCGGAAAACATTCAGTACTTC.

This chain links TRBV11-2 with TRBJ2-3; the match to TRBD2 covers 12 bases. This CDR3 is built from 15 residues. In germline, CDR1 is SGHAT, CDR2 FQNNGV. The ends lost 4 bases at V and 2 bases at J; junction bases unmatched: 1. This CDR3 is CASSSSGGATDTQYF. As DNA, the CDR3 is TGTGCCAGCAGCTCTAGCGGGGGGGCCACAGATACGCAGTATTTT.

The CDR3 DNA follows: TGTGCCACCAGAGGAGCCGACCAGCCCTCCTACAATGAGCAGTTCTTC. It encodes CATRGADQPSYNEQFF. V and J are TRBV15 and TRBJ2-1; D gene ambiguous. From germline, CDR1 is LNHNV and CDR2 YYDKDF (reference sequence). CDR3 length: 16 amino acids. The V end was cut by 6 bases, the J end by 0 bases, with 15 bases between.

V gene TRBV6-6 combines with J gene TRBJ1-2; no reliable D call. V was clipped by 5 bases and J by 8 bases, with 15 bases between them. The CDR3 consists of 13 residues. From germline, CDR1 is MNHNY and CDR2 SVGAGI (reference sequence). As DNA, the CDR3 is TGTGCCAGCAGTCCTAGGTCCTATGTGGGCTACACCTTC. Translating it yields CASSPRSYVGYTF.

V and J are TRBV13 and TRBJ1-1, with 8 positions matching TRBD1. CDR1 PRHDT and CDR2 FYEKMQ come from the germline V gene (reference sequence). J gave up 1 base and V 2 bases, and 6 bases lay outside the gene matches. The CDR3 consists of 16 residues. The CDR3: CASSLWQGAGNTEAFF. DNA for the CDR3: TGTGCCAGCAGCTTATGGCAGGGGGCTGGGAACACTGAAGCTTTCTTT.

This chain links TRBV18 with TRBJ2-1; 9 nucleotides line up with TRBD2. V was pared by 3 bases and J by 12 bases, with 15 bases of the junction left unmatched. Germline values: CDR1 KGHSH, CDR2 LQKENI. This CDR3 spans 16 amino acids. The CDR3 DNA is TGTGCCAGCTCACCTCCCGGGACAGAACTAGCGGGTCGGCAGTTCTTC. It encodes CASSPPGTELAGRQFF.

The rearrangement links TRBV28 to TRBJ2-1; TRBD2 agrees at 15 bases. V was pared by 4 bases and J by 10 bases, with 5 bases of the junction left unmatched. Germline CDR1 MDHEN, CDR2 SYDVKM. The CDR3 is made up of 15 amino acids. The CDR3 DNA reads TGTGCCAGCAGTTCGGGACTAGCGGGGGGTATGGAGCAGTTCTTC. Translation: CASSSGLAGGMEQFF.

The CDR3 DNA reads TGTGCCAGCAGCTTAGGGGTAGCGGGGGGATACAATGAGCAGTTCTTC. It encodes CASSLGVAGGYNEQFF. The chain links TRBV7-8 to TRBJ2-1, with 10 bases aligning to TRBD2. The CDR3 loop spans 16 amino acids. After removal of 1 base from V and 4 bases from J, the junction contained 4 bases not matched to a gene. Germline CDR1 SGHVS, CDR2 FQNEAQ.

In this sample, this clone turned up a few times. The chain has TRBV27 and TRBJ2-7; 8 positions agree with TRBD2. The CDR3 consists of 15 residues. V lost 5 bases and J lost 4; bases outside the gene matches: 10. Germline CDR1 MNHEY, CDR2 SMNVEV (reference sequence). The CDR3 sequence is CASSPGRGGGYEQYF. The CDR3 DNA follows: TGTGCCAGCAGTCCCGGGAGGGGGGGAGGGTACGAGCAGTACTTC.

The V gene is TRBV4-1, the J gene TRBJ2-3; D perhaps matches TRBD2 (5 bases). V lost 4 bases to trimming and J lost 3 bases, with 14 bases between them. The CDR3 spans 15 residues. Germline V gene data show CDR1 as MGHRA and CDR2 as YSYEKL. The CDR3 nucleotides are TGCGCCAGCAGCCTGGGAGTCACGGGGACAGATACGCAGTATTTT. As protein: CASSLGVTGTDTQYF.

This clone was counted only a few times. V is TRBV2 and J is TRBJ1-5; D is unresolved. The germline V gene has CDR1 SNHLY and CDR2 FYNNEI. The CDR3 runs to 17 residues. The V gene lost 0 bases and the J gene lost 0 bases, with 12 bases spanning the gap. The CDR3 loop reads CASSEANGVYSNQPQHF. Written as DNA, the CDR3 is TGTGCCAGCAGTGAAGCGAATGGGGTTTATAGCAATCAGCCCCAGCATTTT.

The chain couples TRBV7-3 to TRBJ1-1; TRBD1 might be the D (5 bases). The CDR3 extends over 16 amino acids. Trimming pared 4 bases from V and 1 base from J, leaving 16 bases between. Per germline, CDR1 SGHTA and CDR2 FQGTGA. CDR3 bases: TGTGCCAGCAGCTCGAAACCGACAGTCCCGAACACTGAAGCTTTCTTT. It is translated as CASSSKPTVPNTEAFF.

This clone has just one count. This chain connects TRBV30 to TRBJ2-7; tentatively, D is TRBD1 (6 bases). This CDR3 is built from 13 residues. V lost 4 bases and J lost 0, with 10 bases in between. Germline V CDR1 and CDR2: GTSNPN, SVGIG (reference sequence). The CDR3 nucleotides read TGTGCCTGGAACGACAGGTTCTCCTACGAGCAGTACTTC. Protein: CAWNDRFSYEQYF.

This chain uses TRBV2 with TRBJ2-5; 10 bases line up with TRBD1. With 2 bases clipped from V and 1 base from J, the junction kept 4 bases outside the gene matches. The CDR3 runs 16 residues. Germline loops: CDR1 SNHLY, CDR2 FYNNEI. CDR3 region: CASSEMGTGAQETQYF. The CDR3 DNA reads as TGTGCCAGCAGTGAAATGGGGACAGGGGCCCAAGAGACCCAGTACTTC.

The chain uses TRBV13 and TRBJ2-3; TRBD1 agrees at 10 bases. The CDR3 has 18 amino acids. The germline CDR1 and CDR2 sequences are PRHDT and FYEKMQ (reference sequence). With V trimmed by 1 base and J by 7 bases, 14 bases remained unmatched. The CDR3 spells CASSLDRRETGGINTQYF. The CDR3 DNA reads as TGTGCCAGCAGCTTAGACCGTCGAGAGACAGGGGGCATAAATACGCAGTATTTT.

The chain employs TRBV2 and TRBJ2-7; D gene ambiguous. Between the trimmed V and J ends, which lost 6 bases and 3 bases, there was a span of 12 bases. CDR3 size: 13 residues. Germline V CDR1 and CDR2: SNHLY, FYNNEI. CDR3 sequence (DNA): TGTGCCAGCAGAGAAAGGACCCTCTACGAGCAGTACTTC. Translation: CASRERTLYEQYF.

The V call is TRBV19, the J call TRBJ2-7; D tentatively reads TRBD1 or TRBD2 (5 bases each). Looked up from germline, CDR1 is LNHDA and CDR2 is SQIVND (reference sequence). Trimming shortened V by 3 bases and J by 2 bases, and 14 bases separated the two germline ends. The CDR3 runs 15 residues. The CDR3 spells CASSIGVRAAYEQYF. CDR3 coding DNA: TGTGCCAGTAGTATCGGGGTCAGGGCGGCCTACGAGCAGTACTTC.

The V call is TRBV2, the J call TRBJ2-5; TRBD1 agrees at 10 bases. Losses at the gene ends were 6 bases for V and 5 bases for J; bases not matched to a gene: 9. There are 15 residues in the CDR3. CDR1 SNHLY and CDR2 FYNNEI come from the germline V gene. CDR3 bases: TGTGCCAGCAGGTCAGACAGGGGGCAGATGGAGACCCAGTACTTC. Translating gives CASRSDRGQMETQYF.

The sample holds a few counts of this clone. The chain employs TRBV2 and TRBJ2-1; D is undetermined. The CDR3 covers 13 residues. Deletions cut 6 bases from V and 5 bases from J, with 11 bases between. Germline assignment: CDR1 SNHLY and CDR2 FYNNEI. The CDR3 protein is CASSGELDNEQFF. CDR3 in DNA: TGTGCCAGCAGCGGCGAACTTGACAATGAGCAGTTCTTC.